Following are 3 T cell receptor beta chains from one sample sequenced in a study of identical twins. One entry per CDR3 protein results from TCRdb running MiXCR on the 5' RACE reads. Of 690,000 or so distinct CDR3 sequences in the sample, 8.5% to 9% were seen once. This sample also appeared in a second study, on yellow fever vaccine responses in identical twins.

The sample taken for sequencing was PBMCs. Receptors originate from a woman aged 18-30 years in good health.

Only a few counts were recorded for this clonotype. J is TRBJ2-1 and V is TRBV28, with TRBD2 identical over 7 bases. Trimming cost V 5 bases and J 4 bases; bases outside gene matches: 11. This CDR3 contains 16 residues. Germline V gene sequence: CDR1 MDHEN, CDR2 SYDVKM. CDR3 nucleotide sequence: TGTGCCAGCAGTACGCCTGGGCGAGCGGGGTACAATGAGCAGTTCTTC. Translated: CASSTPGRAGYNEQFF.

The V gene is TRBV7-9, the J gene TRBJ2-1; TRBD1 or TRBD2 may be the D gene (6 bases each). The germline V gene encodes CDR1 SEHNR and CDR2 FQNEAQ (reference sequence). The CDR3 is 16 amino acids. Trimming shortened V by 5 bases and J by 3 bases, and 17 bases separated the two germline ends. CDR3 coding DNA: TGTGCCAGCAGCCAACCCCTGGGGGGCCTCTACAATGAGCAGTTCTTC. As protein: CASSQPLGGLYNEQFF.

The rearrangement links TRBV4-3 to TRBJ2-5; D possibly matches TRBD1 or TRBD2 (5 bases each). Germline V gene sequence: CDR1 LGHNA, CDR2 YSLEER. This CDR3 spans 16 amino acids. V was shortened by 0 bases and J by 2 bases, with 13 bases between the two germline ends. DNA of the CDR3: TGCGCCAGCAGCCAAGATCCCTTCGGGACGCAAGAGACCCAGTACTTC. As protein: CASSQDPFGTQETQYF.